This T cell receptor beta chain was sequenced for a study of molecular identifiers for immune sequencing clone quantification. TCRdb passed the PCR reads through MiXCR, listing each CDR3 protein once. The data hold around 86,000 distinct CDR3 sequences, with around 17% observed a single time. Source material: naive CD8+ T cells from blood, with Jurkat cell RNA spiked in. Subset denoted: FACS-sorted CD8+CD4-CCR7+CD45RA+ naive T cells. The origin of this receptor is a human donor in good health. Some libraries in this study had Jurkat cell RNA spiked in.

The CDR3, as DNA: TGTGCCAGCAGTCAATATGGGGCCAACGTCCTGACTTTC. It codes for CASSQYGANVLTF. The chain recombines TRBV27 with TRBJ2-6; D is ambiguous. V lost 5 bases and J lost 3, with 5 bases in between. Germline lookup yields CDR1 MNHEY and CDR2 SMNVEV (reference sequence). The CDR3 runs 13 residues.